This T cell receptor (beta chain) originates from a study of blood T cell repertoires in COVID-19. In the study overall: The cDNA or gDNA used as material had been derived from T cells, B-cell-depleted T cells, or PBMCs.

This CDR3 has 15 residues. V trimming: 3 bases; J trimming: 4 bases; junction bases outside the gene matches: 6. Germline values: CDR1 MNHEY, CDR2 SMNVEV (reference sequence). The table came from immunoSEQ multiplex PCR; TCRdb's copy has only in-frame clones and leaves some out. The sample has around 68,000 clones, about 87% seen once; the top ten hold less than 7%. This TCR derives from a woman aged 45-65 years with acute or convalescent COVID-19. Input material: peripheral blood. This chain uses TRBV27 with TRBJ2-7; 10 nucleotides match TRBD1. The CDR3 spells CASSFQGQGWYEQYF. The CDR3 DNA reads as TGTGCCAGCAGTTTTCAGGGACAGGGGTGGTACGAGCAGTACTTC.